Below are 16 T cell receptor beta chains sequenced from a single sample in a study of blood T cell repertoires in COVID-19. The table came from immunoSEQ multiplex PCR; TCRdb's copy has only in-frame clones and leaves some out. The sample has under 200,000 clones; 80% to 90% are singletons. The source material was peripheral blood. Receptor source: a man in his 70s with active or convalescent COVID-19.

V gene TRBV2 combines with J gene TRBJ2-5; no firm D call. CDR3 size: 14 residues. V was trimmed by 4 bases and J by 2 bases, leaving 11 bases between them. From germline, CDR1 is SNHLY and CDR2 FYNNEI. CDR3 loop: CASSVFGGQETQYF. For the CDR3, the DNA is TGTGCCAGCAGTGTGTTTGGCGGACAAGAGACCCAGTACTTC.

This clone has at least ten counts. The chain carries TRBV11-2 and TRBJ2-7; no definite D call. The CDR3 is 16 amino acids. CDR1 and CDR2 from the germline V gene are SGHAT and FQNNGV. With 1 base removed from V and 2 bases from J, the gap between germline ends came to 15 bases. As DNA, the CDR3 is TGTGCCAGCAGCTTAGTCTTCGGTTCAGGAACCTACGAGCAGTACTTC. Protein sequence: CASSLVFGSGTYEQYF.

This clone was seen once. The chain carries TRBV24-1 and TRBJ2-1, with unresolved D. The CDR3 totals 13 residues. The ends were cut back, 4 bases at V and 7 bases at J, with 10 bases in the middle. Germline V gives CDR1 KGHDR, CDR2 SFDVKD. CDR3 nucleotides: TGTGCCACCAGTGACCCCCCCCTTAATGAGCAGTTCTTC. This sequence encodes CATSDPPLNEQFF.

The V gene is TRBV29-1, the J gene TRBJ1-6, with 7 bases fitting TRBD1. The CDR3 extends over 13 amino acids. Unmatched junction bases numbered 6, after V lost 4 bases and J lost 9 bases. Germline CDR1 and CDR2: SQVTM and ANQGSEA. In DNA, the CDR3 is TGCAGCGTTGCGACAGGGATGGCTTCACCCCTCCACTTT. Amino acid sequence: CSVATGMASPLHF.

The CDR3 bases are TGTGCCAGCAGCTTAGCAGGGAGGCCTGAAGCTTTCTTT. Protein sequence: CASSLAGRPEAFF. The chain combines TRBV7-9 with TRBJ1-1; D ambiguous. Germline V gives CDR1 SEHNR, CDR2 FQNEAQ (reference sequence). The CDR3 is made up of 13 amino acids. V lost 0 bases and J lost 6, with 8 bases in between.

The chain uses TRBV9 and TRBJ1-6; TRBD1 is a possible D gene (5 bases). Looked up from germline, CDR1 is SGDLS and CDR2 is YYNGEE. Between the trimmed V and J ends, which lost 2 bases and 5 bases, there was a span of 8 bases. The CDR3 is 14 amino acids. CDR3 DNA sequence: TGTGCCAGCAGCGTTAGGGGCGATAATTCACCCCTCCACTTT. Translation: CASSVRGDNSPLHF.

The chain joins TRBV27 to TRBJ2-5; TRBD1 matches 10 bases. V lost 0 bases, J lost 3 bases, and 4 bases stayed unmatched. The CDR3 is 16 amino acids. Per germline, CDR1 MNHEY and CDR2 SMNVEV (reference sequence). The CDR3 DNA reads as TGTGCCAGCAGTTTATCCAGGACAGGGGGTAAAGAGACCCAGTACTTC. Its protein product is CASSLSRTGGKETQYF.

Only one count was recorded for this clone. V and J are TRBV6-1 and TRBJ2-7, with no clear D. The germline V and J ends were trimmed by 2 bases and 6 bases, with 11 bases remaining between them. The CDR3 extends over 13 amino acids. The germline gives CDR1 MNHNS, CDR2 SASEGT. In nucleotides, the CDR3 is TGTGCCAGCAGTGAAACCCTATCCGTCGAGCAGTACTTC. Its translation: CASSETLSVEQYF.

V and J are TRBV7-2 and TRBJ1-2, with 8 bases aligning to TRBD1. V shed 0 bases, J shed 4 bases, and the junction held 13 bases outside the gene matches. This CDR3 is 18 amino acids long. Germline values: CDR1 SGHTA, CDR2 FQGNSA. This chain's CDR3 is CASSLAWVRRGQGYGYTF. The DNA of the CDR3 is TGTGCCAGCAGCTTAGCATGGGTTCGCAGGGGGCAAGGCTATGGCTACACCTTC.

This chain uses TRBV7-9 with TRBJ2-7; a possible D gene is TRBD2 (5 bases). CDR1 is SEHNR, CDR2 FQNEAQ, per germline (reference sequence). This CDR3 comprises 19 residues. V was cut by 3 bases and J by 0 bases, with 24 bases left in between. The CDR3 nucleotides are TGTGCCAGCAGCTTGGCAGGCGGCAGCGGCGGAGCTTACTCCTACGAGCAGTACTTC. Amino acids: CASSLAGGSGGAYSYEQYF.

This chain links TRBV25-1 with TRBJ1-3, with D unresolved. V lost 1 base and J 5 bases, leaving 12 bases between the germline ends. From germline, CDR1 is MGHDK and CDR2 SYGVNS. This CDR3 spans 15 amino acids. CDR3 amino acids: CASSEFNRQRNTIYF. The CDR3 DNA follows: TGTGCCAGCAGTGAATTCAATCGACAAAGAAACACCATATATTTT.

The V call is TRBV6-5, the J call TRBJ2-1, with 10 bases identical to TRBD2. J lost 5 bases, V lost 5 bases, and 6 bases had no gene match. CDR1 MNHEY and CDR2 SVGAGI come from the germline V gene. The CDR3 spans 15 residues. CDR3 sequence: CASSRFSGGNNEQFF. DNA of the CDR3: TGTGCCAGCAGTCGGTTTAGCGGGGGGAACAATGAGCAGTTCTTC.

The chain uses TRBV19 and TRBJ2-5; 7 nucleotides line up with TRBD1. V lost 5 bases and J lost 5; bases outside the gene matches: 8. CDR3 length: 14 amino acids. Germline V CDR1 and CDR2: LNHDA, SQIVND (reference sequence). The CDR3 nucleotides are TGTGCCAGTAGTCTTGAGGGGGCTTGGGAGACCCAGTACTTC. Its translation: CASSLEGAWETQYF.

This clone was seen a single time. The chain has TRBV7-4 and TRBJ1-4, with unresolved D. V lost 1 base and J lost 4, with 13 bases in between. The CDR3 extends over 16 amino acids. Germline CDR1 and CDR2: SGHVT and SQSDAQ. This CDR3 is CASSLVVPRSNEKLFF. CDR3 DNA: TGTGCCAGCAGCTTAGTAGTACCGAGGAGTAATGAAAAACTGTTTTTT.

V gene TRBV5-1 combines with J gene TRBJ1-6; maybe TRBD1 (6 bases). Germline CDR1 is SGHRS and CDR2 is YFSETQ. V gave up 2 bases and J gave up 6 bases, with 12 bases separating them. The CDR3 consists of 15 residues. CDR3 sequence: CASSLSGTTNSPLHF. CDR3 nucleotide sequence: TGCGCCAGCAGCTTATCCGGGACAACTAATTCACCCCTCCACTTT.

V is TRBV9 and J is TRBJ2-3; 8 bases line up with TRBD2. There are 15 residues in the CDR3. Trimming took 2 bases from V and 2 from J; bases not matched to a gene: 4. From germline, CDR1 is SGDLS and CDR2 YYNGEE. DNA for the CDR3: TGTGCCAGCAGCGTGGGACTAGGGGTCACAGATACGCAGTATTTT. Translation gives CASSVGLGVTDTQYF.